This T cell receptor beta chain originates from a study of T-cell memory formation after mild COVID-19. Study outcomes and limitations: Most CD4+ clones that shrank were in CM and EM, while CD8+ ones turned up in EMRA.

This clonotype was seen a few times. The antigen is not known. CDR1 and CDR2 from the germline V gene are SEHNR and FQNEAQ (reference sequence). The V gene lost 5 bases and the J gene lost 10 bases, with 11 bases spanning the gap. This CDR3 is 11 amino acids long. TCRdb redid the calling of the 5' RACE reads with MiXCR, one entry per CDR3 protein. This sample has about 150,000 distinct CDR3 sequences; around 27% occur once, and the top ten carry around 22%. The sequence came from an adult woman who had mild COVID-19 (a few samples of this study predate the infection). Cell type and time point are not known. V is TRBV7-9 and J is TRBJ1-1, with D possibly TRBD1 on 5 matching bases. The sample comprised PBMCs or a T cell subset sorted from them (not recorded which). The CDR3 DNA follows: TGTGCCAGCAGCACCACGGGGCGAGCTTTCTTT. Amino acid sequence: CASSTTGRAFF.